This T cell receptor beta chain emerged from a study of blood T cell repertoires in COVID-19 (TCRdb year 2020). With regard to the full study: Samples from collaborators originated in the United States, Italy and Spain and spanned both the acute and convalescent phases of COVID-19. The repertoires were released in a freely available public database meant as a resource for research on the immune response to SARS-CoV-2. A de-identified subject ID, COVID-19 status, age in years and sex were almost always included in the sample metadata. The material from the prospective study consisted of cDNA or gDNA derived from T cells, B-cell-depleted T cells, or PBMCs. The dataset comprised deeply sampled blood TCRbeta repertoires from subjects exposed to, actively infected with, or recovered from COVID-19. The samples were drawn from two sources: the first 160 participants of the ongoing ImmuneRACE study, and 950 to 1,500 subjects contributed by 6 global collaborators. Where HLA class I and class II types were available, the types were taken from metadata supplied by the sample provider, not from assay-based typing. General conclusions and limits of the study: The quantity of clinical and demographic metadata differed by source and by participant and was supplied without curation.

The immunoSEQ Assay, a bias-controlled multiplex PCR, was used to amplify TCRbeta CDR3 regions from genomic DNA. Per the source publication's procedure: The number of nucleated cells in each sample was estimated from the amplification of reference gene primers within the assay. To quantify the absolute abundance of each unique TCRbeta CDR3 rearrangement, sequence reads were collapsed and filtered. For each sample, productive Simpson clonality was calculated as the square root of Simpson's diversity index across productive rearrangements. The table comes from immuneACCESS by way of TCRdb, which keeps in-frame sequences with V and J called. Part of the clones is missing from these tables; in studies checked, under half for an unresolved V gene and the rest for unknown reasons. V and J calls and clone size come straight from that table; D and trimming were deduced from the DNA. The sample table contains about 140,000 clones; only one count was recorded for roughly 76% of them. The ten largest clones represent about 8.4% of the sample.

Trimming removed 2 bases from V and 4 bases from J; the gene matches leave 6 bases unexplained. There are 15 amino acids in the CDR3, from cysteine to phenylalanine inclusive. Only the CDR3 region is kept as DNA, spanning 45 bases read in frame from base 1. The germline V gene specifies SGHRS as CDR1 and YFSETQ as CDR2. The collaborating institutions used their own protocols to collect whole blood in K2EDTA tubes. For TCRbeta analysis, collaborators shipped samples as frozen whole blood, isolated PBMCs, or DNA extracted from either of those sample types. Comment on this clone: Its antigen is unknown. Base qualities were left out, and no much larger clone turns up one base away.

The sample was peripheral blood. This receptor was obtained from a woman in her forties or fifties with active or convalescent COVID-19. The rearranged segments are TRBV5-1 and TRBJ2-5; the central 9 bases match TRBD2. The nucleotide sequence is TGCGCCAGCAGCTTTCGGGCGGGAGGGTCAGAGACCCAGTACTTC. Translated, this is CASSFRAGGSETQYF. The CDR3, completed at both ends by the reference TRBV5-1 and TRBJ2-5 genes, gives the full variable domain KAGVTQTPRYLIKTRGQQVTLSCSPISGHRSVSWYQQTPGQGLQFLFEYFSETQRNKGNFPGRFSGRQFSNSRSEMNVSTLELGDSALYLCASSFRAGGSETQYFGPGTRLLVL.